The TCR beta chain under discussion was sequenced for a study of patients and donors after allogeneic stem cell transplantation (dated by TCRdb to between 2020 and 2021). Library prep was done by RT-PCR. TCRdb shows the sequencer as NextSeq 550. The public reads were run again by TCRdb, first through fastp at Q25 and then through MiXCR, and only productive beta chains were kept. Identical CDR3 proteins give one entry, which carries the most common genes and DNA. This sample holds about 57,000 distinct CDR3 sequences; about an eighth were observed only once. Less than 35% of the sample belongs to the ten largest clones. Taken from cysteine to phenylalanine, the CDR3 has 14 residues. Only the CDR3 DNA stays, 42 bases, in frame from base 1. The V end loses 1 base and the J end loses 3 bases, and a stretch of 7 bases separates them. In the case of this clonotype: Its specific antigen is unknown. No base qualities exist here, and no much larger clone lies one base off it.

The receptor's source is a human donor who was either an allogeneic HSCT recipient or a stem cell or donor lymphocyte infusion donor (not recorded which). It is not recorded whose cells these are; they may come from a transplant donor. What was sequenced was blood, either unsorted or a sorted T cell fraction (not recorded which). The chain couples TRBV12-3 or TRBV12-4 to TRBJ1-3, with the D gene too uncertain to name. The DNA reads TGTGCCAGCAGTTTAGGATTGCGTGGAAACACCATATATTTT. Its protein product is CASSLGLRGNTIYF.